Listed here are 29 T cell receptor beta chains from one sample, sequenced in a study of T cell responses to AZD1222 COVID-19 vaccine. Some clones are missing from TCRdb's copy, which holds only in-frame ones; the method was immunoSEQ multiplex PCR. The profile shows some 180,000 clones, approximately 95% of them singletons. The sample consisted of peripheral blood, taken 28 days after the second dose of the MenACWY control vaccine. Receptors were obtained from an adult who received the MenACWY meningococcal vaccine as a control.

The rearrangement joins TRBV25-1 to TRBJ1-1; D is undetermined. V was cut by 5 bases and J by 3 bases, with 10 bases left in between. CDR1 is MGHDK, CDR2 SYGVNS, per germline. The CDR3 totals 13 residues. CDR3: CASSRNDHTEAFF. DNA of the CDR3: TGTGCCAGCAGTCGTAACGATCACACTGAAGCTTTCTTT.

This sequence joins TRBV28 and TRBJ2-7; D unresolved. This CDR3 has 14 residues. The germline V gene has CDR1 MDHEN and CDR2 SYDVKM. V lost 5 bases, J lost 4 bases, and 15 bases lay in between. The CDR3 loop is CASSMTQPLYEQYF. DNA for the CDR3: TGTGCCAGCAGTATGACACAGCCTCTATACGAGCAGTACTTC. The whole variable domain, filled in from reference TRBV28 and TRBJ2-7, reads DVKVTQSSRYLVKRTGEKVFLECVQDMDHENMFWYRQDPGLGLRLIYFSYDVKMKEKGDIPEGYSVSREKKERFSLILESASTNQTSMYLCASSMTQPLYEQYFGPGTRLTVT.

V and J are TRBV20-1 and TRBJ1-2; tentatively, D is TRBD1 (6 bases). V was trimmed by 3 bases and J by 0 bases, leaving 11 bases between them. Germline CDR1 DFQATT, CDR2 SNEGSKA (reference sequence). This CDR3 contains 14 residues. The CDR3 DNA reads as TGCAGTGCTAGTTTGTGGGGGCCTAACTATGGCTACACCTTC. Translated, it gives CSASLWGPNYGYTF.

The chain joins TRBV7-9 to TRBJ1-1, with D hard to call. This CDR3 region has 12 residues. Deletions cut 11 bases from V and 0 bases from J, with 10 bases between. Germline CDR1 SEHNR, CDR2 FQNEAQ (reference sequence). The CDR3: CALTFMNTEAFF. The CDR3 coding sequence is TGTGCCTTGACTTTTATGAACACTGAAGCTTTCTTT. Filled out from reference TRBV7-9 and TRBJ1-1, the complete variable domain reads DTGVSQNPRHKITKRGQNVTFRCDPISEHNRLYWYRQTLGQGPEFLTYFQNEAQLEKSRLLSDRFSAERPKGSFSTLEIQRTEQGDSAMYLCALTFMNTEAFFGQGTRLTVV.

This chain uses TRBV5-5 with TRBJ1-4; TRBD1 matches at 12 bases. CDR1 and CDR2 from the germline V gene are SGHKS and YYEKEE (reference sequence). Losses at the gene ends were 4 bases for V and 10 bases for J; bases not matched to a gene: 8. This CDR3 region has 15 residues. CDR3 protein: CASSPSGTGGGKLFF. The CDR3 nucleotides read TGTGCCAGCAGCCCCTCCGGGACAGGGGGCGGAAAACTGTTTTTT.

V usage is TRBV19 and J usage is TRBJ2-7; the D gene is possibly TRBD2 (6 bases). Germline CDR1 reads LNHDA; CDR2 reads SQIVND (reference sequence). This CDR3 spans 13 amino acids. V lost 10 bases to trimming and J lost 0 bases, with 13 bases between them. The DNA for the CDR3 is TGTGCCACCACCGGGACTCCCTCCTACGAGCAGTACTTC. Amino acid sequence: CATTGTPSYEQYF.

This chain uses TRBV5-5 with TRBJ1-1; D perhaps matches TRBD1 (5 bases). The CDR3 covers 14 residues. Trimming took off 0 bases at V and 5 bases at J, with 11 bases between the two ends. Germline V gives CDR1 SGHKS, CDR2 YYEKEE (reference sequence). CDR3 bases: TGTGCCAGCAGCTTGGTCGAGGGGAAGACTGAAGCTTTCTTT. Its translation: CASSLVEGKTEAFF.

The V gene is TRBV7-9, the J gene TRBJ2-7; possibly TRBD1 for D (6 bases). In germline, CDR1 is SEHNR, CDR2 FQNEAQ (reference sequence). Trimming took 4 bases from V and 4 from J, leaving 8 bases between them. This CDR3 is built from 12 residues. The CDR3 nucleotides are TGTGCCAGCAGCTATACAGGGTACGAGCAGTACTTC. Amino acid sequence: CASSYTGYEQYF.

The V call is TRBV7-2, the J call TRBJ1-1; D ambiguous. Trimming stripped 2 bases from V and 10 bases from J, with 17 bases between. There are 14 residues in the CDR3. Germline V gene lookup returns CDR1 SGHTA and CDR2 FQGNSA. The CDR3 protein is CASSLLLDGRGAFF. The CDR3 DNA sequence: TGTGCCAGCAGCTTACTACTGGACGGCCGAGGAGCTTTCTTT.

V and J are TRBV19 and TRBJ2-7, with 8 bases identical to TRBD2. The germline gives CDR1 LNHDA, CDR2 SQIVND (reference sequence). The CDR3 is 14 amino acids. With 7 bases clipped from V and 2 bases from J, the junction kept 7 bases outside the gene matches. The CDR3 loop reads CASTTREAPYEQYF. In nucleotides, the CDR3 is TGTGCCAGTACTACGCGGGAGGCGCCCTACGAGCAGTACTTC.

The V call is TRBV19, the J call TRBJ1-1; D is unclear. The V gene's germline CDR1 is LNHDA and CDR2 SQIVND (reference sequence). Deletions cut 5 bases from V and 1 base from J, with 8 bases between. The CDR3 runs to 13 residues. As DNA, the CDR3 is TGTGCCAGTAGTGTCCAGCAGAACACTGAAGCTTTCTTT. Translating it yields CASSVQQNTEAFF. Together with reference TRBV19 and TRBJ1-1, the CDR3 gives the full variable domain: DGGITQSPKYLFRKEGQNVTLSCEQNLNHDAMYWYRQDPGQGLRLIYYSQIVNDFQKGDIAEGYSVSREKKESFPLTVTSAQKNPTAFYLCASSVQQNTEAFFGQGTRLTVV.

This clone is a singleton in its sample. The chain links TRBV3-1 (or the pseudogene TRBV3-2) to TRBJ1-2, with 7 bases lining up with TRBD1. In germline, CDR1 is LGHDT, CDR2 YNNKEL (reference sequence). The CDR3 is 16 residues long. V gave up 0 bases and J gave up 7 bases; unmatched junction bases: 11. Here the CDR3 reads CASSQDARGQFLGYTF. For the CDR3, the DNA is TGTGCCAGCAGCCAAGATGCCCGGGGACAGTTTCTTGGCTACACCTTC.

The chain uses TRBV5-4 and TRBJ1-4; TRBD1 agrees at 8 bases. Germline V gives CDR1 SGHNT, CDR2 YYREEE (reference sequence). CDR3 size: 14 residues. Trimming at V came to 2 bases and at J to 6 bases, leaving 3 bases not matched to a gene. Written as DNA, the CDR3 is TGTGCCAGCAGCTTTCAGGGGGCAGATGAAAAACTGTTTTTT. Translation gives CASSFQGADEKLFF.

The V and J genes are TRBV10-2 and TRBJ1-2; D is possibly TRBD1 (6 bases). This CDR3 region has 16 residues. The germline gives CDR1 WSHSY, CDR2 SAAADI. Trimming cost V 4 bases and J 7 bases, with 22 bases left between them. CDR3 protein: CASSVLTGHGSFGYTF. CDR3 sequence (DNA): TGCGCCAGCAGTGTATTAACGGGACATGGCTCTTTTGGCTACACCTTC.

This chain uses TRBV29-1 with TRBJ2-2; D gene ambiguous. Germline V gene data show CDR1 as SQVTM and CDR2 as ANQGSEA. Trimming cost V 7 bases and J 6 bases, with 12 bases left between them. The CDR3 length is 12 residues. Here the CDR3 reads CSASGASGELFF. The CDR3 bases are TGCAGCGCCTCTGGAGCATCCGGGGAGCTGTTTTTT.

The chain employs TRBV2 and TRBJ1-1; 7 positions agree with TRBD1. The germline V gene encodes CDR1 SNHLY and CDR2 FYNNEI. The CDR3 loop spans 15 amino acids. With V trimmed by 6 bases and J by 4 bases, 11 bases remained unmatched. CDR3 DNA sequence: TGTGCCAGCAGAACCCAGGGACAGCTGGCCACTGAAGCTTTCTTT. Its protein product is CASRTQGQLATEAFF.

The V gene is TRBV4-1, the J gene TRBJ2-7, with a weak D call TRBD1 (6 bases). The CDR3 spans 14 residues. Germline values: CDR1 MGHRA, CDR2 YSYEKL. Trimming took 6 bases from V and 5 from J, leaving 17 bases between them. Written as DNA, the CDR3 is TGCGCCAGCAGTCTATCTCAGGGGTTCAACGAGCAGTACTTC. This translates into CASSLSQGFNEQYF.

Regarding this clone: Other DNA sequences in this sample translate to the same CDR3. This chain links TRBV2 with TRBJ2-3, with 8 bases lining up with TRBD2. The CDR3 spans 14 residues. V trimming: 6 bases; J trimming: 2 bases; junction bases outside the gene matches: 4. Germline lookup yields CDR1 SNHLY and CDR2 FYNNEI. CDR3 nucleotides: TGTGCCAGCAGGGCGGGGGGACCCACAGATACGCAGTATTTT. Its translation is CASRAGGPTDTQYF.

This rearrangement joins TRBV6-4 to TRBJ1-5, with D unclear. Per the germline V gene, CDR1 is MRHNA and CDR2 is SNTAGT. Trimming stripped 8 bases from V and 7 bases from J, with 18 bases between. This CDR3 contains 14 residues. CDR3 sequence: CASPVMEGTQPQHF. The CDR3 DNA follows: TGTGCCAGCCCGGTGATGGAAGGTACCCAGCCCCAGCATTTT.

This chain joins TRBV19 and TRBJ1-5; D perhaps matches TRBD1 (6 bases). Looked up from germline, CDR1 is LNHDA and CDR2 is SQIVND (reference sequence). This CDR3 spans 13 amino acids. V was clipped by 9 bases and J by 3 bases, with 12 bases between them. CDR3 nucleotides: TGTGCCAGCAGAGACAGGTACAATCAGCCCCAGCATTTT. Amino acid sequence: CASRDRYNQPQHF.

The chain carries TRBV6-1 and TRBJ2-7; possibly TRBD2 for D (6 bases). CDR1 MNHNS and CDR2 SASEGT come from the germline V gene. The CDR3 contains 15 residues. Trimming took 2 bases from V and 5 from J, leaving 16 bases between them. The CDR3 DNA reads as TGTGCCAGCAGTGAACTCTTCGGAGGGAGGAACGAGCAGTACTTC. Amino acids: CASSELFGGRNEQYF.

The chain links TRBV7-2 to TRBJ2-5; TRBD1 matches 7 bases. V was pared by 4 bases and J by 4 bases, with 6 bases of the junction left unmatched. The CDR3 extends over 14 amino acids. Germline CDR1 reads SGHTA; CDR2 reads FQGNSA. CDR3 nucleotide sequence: TGTGCCAGCAGCTCAGAGGGGGCCACAGAGACCCAGTACTTC. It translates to CASSSEGATETQYF.

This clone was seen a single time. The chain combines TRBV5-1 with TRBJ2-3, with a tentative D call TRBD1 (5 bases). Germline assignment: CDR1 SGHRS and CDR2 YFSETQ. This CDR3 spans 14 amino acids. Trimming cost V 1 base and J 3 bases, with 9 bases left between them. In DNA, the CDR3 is TGCGCCAGCAGCTTGAATCAGGGAACAGATACGCAGTATTTT. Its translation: CASSLNQGTDTQYF.

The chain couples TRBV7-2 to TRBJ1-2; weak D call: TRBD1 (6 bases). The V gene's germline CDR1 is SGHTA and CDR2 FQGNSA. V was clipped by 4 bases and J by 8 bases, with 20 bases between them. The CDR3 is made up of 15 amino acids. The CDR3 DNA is TGTGCCAGCAGCTCATATGACAGGCTCGACCGGGGCTACACCTTC. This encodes CASSSYDRLDRGYTF.

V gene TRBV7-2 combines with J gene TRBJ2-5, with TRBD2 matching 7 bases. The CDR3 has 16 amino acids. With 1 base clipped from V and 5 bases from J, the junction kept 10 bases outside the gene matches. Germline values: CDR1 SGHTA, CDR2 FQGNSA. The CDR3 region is CASSLGDLLARETQYF. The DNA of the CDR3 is TGTGCCAGCAGCTTAGGGGACCTACTAGCGCGGGAGACCCAGTACTTC.

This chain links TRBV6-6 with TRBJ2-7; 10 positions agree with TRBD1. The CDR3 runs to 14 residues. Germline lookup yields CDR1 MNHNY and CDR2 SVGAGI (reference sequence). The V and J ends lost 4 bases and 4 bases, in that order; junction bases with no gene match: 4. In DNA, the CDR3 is TGTGCCAGCAGTTCGGGACAGGGGCTTTACGAGCAGTACTTC. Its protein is CASSSGQGLYEQYF.

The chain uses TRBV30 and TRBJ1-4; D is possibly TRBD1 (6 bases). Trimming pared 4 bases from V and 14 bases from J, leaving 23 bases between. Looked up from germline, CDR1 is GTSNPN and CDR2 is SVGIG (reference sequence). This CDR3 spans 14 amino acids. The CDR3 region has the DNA TGTGCCTGGAACGCCCAGGGGCCCCATGTAAAGCTGTTTTTT. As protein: CAWNAQGPHVKLFF.

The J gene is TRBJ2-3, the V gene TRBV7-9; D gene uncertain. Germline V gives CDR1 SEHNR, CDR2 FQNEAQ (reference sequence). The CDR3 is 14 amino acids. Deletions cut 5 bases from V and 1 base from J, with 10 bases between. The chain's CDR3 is CASSPRGGTDTQYF. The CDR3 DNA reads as TGTGCCAGCAGCCCTCGTGGGGGCACAGATACGCAGTATTTT.

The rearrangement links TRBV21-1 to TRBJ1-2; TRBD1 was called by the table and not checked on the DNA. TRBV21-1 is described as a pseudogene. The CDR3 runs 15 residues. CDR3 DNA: TGTGCCAGCAGCAAACCGGCAGGGGGCTTATGTGGCTACACCTTC. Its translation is CASSKPAGGLCGYTF.